The rows below give T cell receptor beta chains drawn from one sample of a study of cytomegalovirus exposure and HLA in healthy donors. Profiling relied on immunoSEQ multiplex PCR, and the TCRdb table lists in-frame clones only, not all of them. The table includes 45,000 to 75,000 clones, 70% detected once. Sequencing used PBMCs. These receptors originate from a woman aged 55-75 years in good health and CMV-seropositive. Each CDR3 is given with its conserved first and last residue. A D gene is named only where the DNA matches it firmly. Clone size appears in some rows only: once, few, many, or a class for an expanded clone.

J	V	size	D	DNA	CDR3
TRBJ1-2	TRBV29-1	-	TRBD1	TGCGGCGTTGCGGGACAGTCAGCTAACTATGGCTACACCTTC	CGVAGQSANYGYTF
TRBJ2-1	TRBV10-3	-	TRBD2	TGTGCCATCAGTGGACTAGCGGGGGGTAGCTCCTACAATGAGCAGTTCTTC	CAISGLAGGSSYNEQFF
TRBJ1-5	TRBV27	-	TRBD1	TGTGCCAGCAGCTCCCCAGGACAGGGAAATCAGCCCCAGCATTTT	CASSSPGQGNQPQHF
TRBJ1-1	TRBV9	-	-	TGTGCCAGCAGCGTAGAAAGAGGGATGAACACTGAAGCTTTCTTT	CASSVERGMNTEAFF
TRBJ1-2	TRBV2	-	-	TGTGCCAGCAGACCCGGGGTTCCCTATGGCTACACCTTC	CASRPGVPYGYTF
TRBJ1-6	TRBV4-3	-	-	TGCGCCAGCAGCCAAGATGAAGGGAGCTCCTATAATTCGCCCCTCCACTTT	CASSQDEGSSYNSPLHF
TRBJ1-1	TRBV5-6	-	-	TGTGCCAGCAGCTTGGTTGGGGAGTTGAGGGCTGAAGCTTTCTTT	CASSLVGELRAEAFF
TRBJ1-1	TRBV6-4	-	-	TGTGCCAGCAGTGCTACGGGGAACACTGAAGCTTTCTTT	CASSATGNTEAFF
TRBJ2-7	TRBV30	-	TRBD1	TGTGCCTGGGGTATCGGGGCAGGGGGCTACGAGCAGTACTTC	CAWGIGAGGYEQYF
TRBJ2-2	TRBV7-2	few	TRBD2	TGTGCCAGCAGCCAAGTAGGACTAGCGTATTTAGATGGCGGGGAGCTGTTTTTT	CASSQVGLAYLDGGELFF
TRBJ2-3	TRBV4-1	-	TRBD2	TGCGCCAGCAGCCAAGATCTTCGACTAGCGATTTCGGATACGCAGTATTTT	CASSQDLRLAISDTQYF
TRBJ1-2	TRBV28	-	TRBD1	TGTGCCAGCAGTTCCCCGGGACAGGCCCATGGCTACACCTTC	CASSSPGQAHGYTF
TRBJ2-3	TRBV29-1	-	TRBD2	TGCAGCGTTGAAGGGACTAGCATCGCAGATACGCAGTATTTT	CSVEGTSIADTQYF
TRBJ2-3	TRBV7-2	few	TRBD2	TGTGCCAGCAGCCCCCTAGCGGGGGGGGATACGCAGTATTTT	CASSPLAGGDTQYF
TRBJ1-3	TRBV7-6	few	-	TGTGCCAGCAGCCCGAGCTCTGGAAACACCATATATTTT	CASSPSSGNTIYF
TRBJ2-2	TRBV5-1	-	TRBD2	TGCGCCAGCAGCTTGTTCCAGGGAGGGACCGGGGAGCTGTTTTTT	CASSLFQGGTGELFF
TRBJ1-2	TRBV7-2	-	-	TGTGCCAGCAGCGCCAGCTATGGCTACACCTTC	CASSASYGYTF
TRBJ2-5	TRBV5-4	-	TRBD2	TGTGCCAGCAGCTTGGCGGGGGGGAGGGAGACCCAGTACTTC	CASSLAGGRETQYF
TRBJ1-5	TRBV5-6	-	-	TGTGCCAGCAGCTTGGGTGGGGGGGAGCAGCCCCAGCATTTT	CASSLGGGEQPQHF
TRBJ1-6	TRBV27	-	TRBD1	TGTGCCAGCAGTATCAGTTCGCGACAGGGGGTCACCTCACCCCTCCACTTT	CASSISSRQGVTSPLHF
TRBJ2-6	TRBV18	few	TRBD1	TGTGCCAGCTCACTGAGTGGGACAGGGGCCTCTGGGGCCAACGTCCTGACTTTC	CASSLSGTGASGANVLTF
TRBJ1-4	TRBV7-2	few	TRBD1	TGTGCCAGCAGCTTAGGTCCGACAGGGGGCGGTGAAAAACTGTTTTTT	CASSLGPTGGGEKLFF
TRBJ2-7	TRBV6-5	-	TRBD1	TGTGCCAGCAGTCTTGCCGGGACAGGGGCAGAGCAGTACTTC	CASSLAGTGAEQYF
TRBJ2-3	TRBV9	-	TRBD2	TGTGCCACGGGACGGGGGGGTGGGACAGATACGCAGTATTTT	CATGRGGGTDTQYF
TRBJ2-1	TRBV9	-	TRBD2	TGTGCCAGCAGCGTATCGGGACTAGGGGGGGATGAGCAGTTCTTC	CASSVSGLGGDEQFF
TRBJ2-7	TRBV7-9	-	TRBD2	TGTGCCTCCCGGGCTAGCGGGGGCTACGAGCAGTACTTC	CASRASGGYEQYF
TRBJ1-4	TRBV7-6	-	TRBD1	TGTGCCAGCAGCGAACGGGACAGCGGGGAAAAACTGTTTTTT	CASSERDSGEKLFF
TRBJ2-5	TRBV5-1	-	-	TGCGCCAGCAGCTCACTCGGAGGGGAGACCCAGTACTTC	CASSSLGGETQYF
TRBJ1-2	TRBV7-8	-	-	TGTGCCAGCAGCTTGTATCGGATCCCAAGCCAGGCCCGGTCCCCTAACTATGGCTACACCTTC	CASSLYRIPSQARSPNYGYTF
TRBJ1-2	TRBV2	-	-	TGTGCCAGCAGTGAGGGCCCCAACTATGGCTACACCTTC	CASSEGPNYGYTF
TRBJ2-3	TRBV21-1	-	-	TGTGCCAGCAGCCCCACCTGGAGGGACAGAGAACTAGATACGCAGTATTTT	CASSPTWRDRELDTQYF
TRBJ2-2	TRBV9	-	-	TGTGCCAGCAGCGAGAGGGGGTCAACGGTCTCCGGGGAGCTGTTTTTT	CASSERGSTVSGELFF